This T cell receptor (beta chain) was captured by sequencing in a study of PD-L1 blockade in urothelial cancer. About the research overall: Bladder-origin urothelial cancer in males described most of the 29 patients.

Germline CDR1 and CDR2: MNHNY and SVGAGI (reference sequence). This CDR3 contains 13 residues. Trimming removed 2 bases from V and 6 bases from J, with 9 bases in between. Only in-frame clones appear in the TCRdb table, and some are missing; sequencing was by immunoSEQ multiplex PCR. The repertoire holds more than 40,000 clones, with around nine tenths as singletons. The rearrangement links TRBV6-6 to TRBJ2-3; D perhaps matches TRBD2 (6 bases). Sequencing used PBMCs, obtained around atezolizumab (anti-PD-L1) treatment. This sequence originates from a woman in her fifties or sixties with urothelial cancer. Here the CDR3 DNA reads TGTGCCAGCAGTTACACTAGCTTCGATACGCAGTATTTT. Encoded protein: CASSYTSFDTQYF.